What follows is one T cell receptor (beta chain) and its context. This clonotype was recorded many times. There is no known antigen for this receptor. No base-level quality is on record; no much larger clone is a single base apart. To prepare the library, 5' RACE was applied. The instrument given in TCRdb is Illumina HiSeq 2000. A universal primer binding site was added through template switching, and the final cDNA carried a unique molecular identifier so that TCR cDNA molecules could be counted accurately. Specific primers in the conserved constant-segment region were used to synthesize first-strand cDNA for TCR alpha and beta chains. Each cDNA library was double barcoded, with a SMART-Mk sample barcode plus Illumina barcodes, to control for contamination. TruSeq adapter sequences and Illumina sample barcodes were added in two successive PCR steps. The TCR alpha and beta cDNA libraries were sequenced on the Illumina HiSeq platform using custom primers. Processing in the source paper ran as follows. MiGEC processed the raw reads to extract unique molecular identifiers, while MiXCR was used to determine the CDR3 positions. Recombination models were inferred per individual with the repgenHMM and IGoR tools using an EM algorithm. The tcR package in R was used for shared clonotype analysis, with sharing normalized by the product of cloneset sizes. Out-of-frame nonproductive sequences were analyzed to study raw recombination free of thymic and clonal selection effects. TCRdb's own reprocessing of the public reads used fastp at Q25 and MiXCR and kept productive beta chains. Rows with one shared CDR3 protein collapse into an entry with the most common genes and DNA. TCRdb, not the authors, supplied the V and J calls. The sample table lists about 100,000 distinct CDR3 sequences, under 6.5% of them with a count of one. About 12% of the sample is held by the ten biggest clonotypes.

Measured from the cysteine to the phenylalanine, the CDR3 is 11 residues long. Left in the record is the CDR3 DNA by itself, 33 bases read in frame from the first base. V lost 5 bases and J lost 8 bases; the stretch between them is 7 bases long. From a lookup of the germline V gene, CDR1 and CDR2 are SGHTA and FQGNSA. Every donor was a healthy Caucasian. Miltenyi CD45RO+ enrichment and human naive T-cell isolation kits were used to isolate memory (CD45RO+) and naive T cells from PBMC. The entry originates in a study of identical twins listed by TCRdb under 2016. Regarding the study in general: To test whether fetal clonotypes persist, the study used deep sequencing on TCR alpha and beta repertoires from monozygotic twins, unrelated adults of various ages, and cord blood. To rule out contamination, the twin experiments were replicated at different times with different library preparation protocols. Broad study findings and their caveats: Because the same donors could not be followed over many years, the conclusions depended on cross-sectional statistical analysis. Invariant T cells such as MAIT and iNKT could partly confound zero-insertion analyses, though diverse VJ usage argued against this for most clonotypes. Compared with coincidental sharing between unrelated individuals, out-of-frame TCR alpha sequences shared between twins had an excess of sequences with low generation probability. A weaker excess of twin sharing was found in beta out-of-frame sequences because the signal-to-noise ratio was lowered by fewer shared sequences. Abundant cord blood beta clonotypes had fewer insertions, young adult naive repertoires showed a similar but weaker trend, and memory repertoires showed no such trend. In monozygotic twins, recombination models systematically underestimated out-of-frame TCR alpha sharing, but the models matched the sharing seen between unrelated individuals.

The TCR originated in a woman in her forties or fifties in good health. The sequencing input was memory T cells sorted from blood. Read against the paper, the sample's cell subset or site label means: CD45RO+ enriched T cells. The sequence joins TRBV7-2 to TRBJ2-1; the D gene identity is not certain. The sequence in DNA is TGTGCCAGCAGCCCGCGACATGAGCAGTTCTTC. This is translated as CASSPRHEQFF.